These T cell receptor beta chains were read from a single sample in a study of radiotherapy plus CTLA-4 blockade in lung cancer. TCRdb's copy holds only in-frame clones and misses some; the assay was immunoSEQ multiplex PCR. This sample has roughly 88,000 clones, with around 82% found just once. Material: peripheral blood, obtained from a patient treated with radiotherapy plus ipilimumab. The receptors originated from a human donor with non-small cell lung cancer who had stable disease on radiotherapy plus ipilimumab. CDR3s leave out the opening cysteine and the closing phenylalanine or tryptophan. The order of the fields is J gene, V gene, CDR3 protein.

TRBJ1-6 TRBV7-8 ASSSAGEGIGYNSPLH
TRBJ2-1 TRBV29-1 SVAVGINEQF
TRBJ1-5 TRBV6-5 ASRDTENQPQH
TRBJ2-3 TRBV9 ASSVDPSANTDTQY
TRBJ1-1 TRBV6-5 ASSYHGARGTEAF
TRBJ2-7 TRBV15 ATSRDGPSSYEQY
TRBJ1-3 TRBV9 ASSVGENTIY
TRBJ2-1 TRBV10-2 ASSREWVREQF
TRBJ2-3 TRBV28 ASSLRTGKIRDTQY
TRBJ1-3 TRBV7-9 ASSRGTEGNTIY
TRBJ2-5 TRBV29-1 SVEVGFGETQY
TRBJ2-1 TRBV13 ASSLGAGIRGHEQF
TRBJ2-5 TRBV9 ASKVVLLLAGERETQY
TRBJ1-6 TRBV9 ASSVAGGDSPLH
TRBJ2-6 TRBV19 ATLGTGLSGANVLT
TRBJ1-5 TRBV2 ASSEEGNSNQPQH
TRBJ2-3 TRBV19 ASKPGAPTTDTQY